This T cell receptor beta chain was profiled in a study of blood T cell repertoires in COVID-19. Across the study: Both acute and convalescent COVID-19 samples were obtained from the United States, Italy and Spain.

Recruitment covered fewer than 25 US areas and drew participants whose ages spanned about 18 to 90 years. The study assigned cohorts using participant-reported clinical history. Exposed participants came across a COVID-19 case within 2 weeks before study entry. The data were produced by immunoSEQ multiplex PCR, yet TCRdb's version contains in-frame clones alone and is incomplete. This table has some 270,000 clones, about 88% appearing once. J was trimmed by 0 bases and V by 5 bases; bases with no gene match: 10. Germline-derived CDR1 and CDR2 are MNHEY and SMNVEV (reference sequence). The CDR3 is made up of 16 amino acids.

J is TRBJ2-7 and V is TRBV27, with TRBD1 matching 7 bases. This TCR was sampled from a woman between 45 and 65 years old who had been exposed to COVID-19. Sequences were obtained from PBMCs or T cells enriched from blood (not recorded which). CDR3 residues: CASSTRDSHGSYEQYF. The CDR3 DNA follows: TGTGCCAGCAGTACCCGGGACAGCCATGGCTCCTACGAGCAGTACTTC.